The 27 T cell receptor beta chains below come from one sample, sequenced in a study of graft-versus-host responses after intestinal transplantation. Which antigens these TCRs recognize remains unknown. Measured with immunoSEQ multiplex PCR; TCRdb has only the in-frame clones, and not every one. The profile shows around 90,000 clones, roughly 91% of them singletons. The sequencing used unstimulated CD8+ T cells sorted from spleen or lymph node cells, collected before intestinal transplant. The origin of the receptors is a human donor who received an intestinal transplant.

The rearrangement uses TRBV5-4 and TRBJ2-4, with D perhaps matching TRBD2 (7 bases). The V end lost 1 base, the J end lost 5 bases, and 10 bases lay between the germline ends. The CDR3 sequence is 14 residues long. Germline CDR1 and CDR2: SGHNT and YYREEE (reference sequence). Written as DNA, the CDR3 is TGTGCCAGCAGCTTGCAGGGGAGGGAAAACATTCAGTACTTC. Protein product: CASSLQGRENIQYF.

This rearrangement joins TRBV28 to TRBJ2-1, with TRBD2 matching over 11 bases. Germline CDR1 MDHEN, CDR2 SYDVKM. V lost 4 bases, J lost 3 bases, and 14 bases stayed unmatched. This CDR3 region has 19 residues. In DNA, the CDR3 is TGTGCCAGCAGTTCGCATTTACTCGGGACTAGCGGAAACTACAATGAGCAGTTCTTC. Protein sequence: CASSSHLLGTSGNYNEQFF.

V gene TRBV25-1 combines with J gene TRBJ2-1; 7 bases line up with TRBD2. The V and J ends lost 2 bases and 8 bases, in that order; junction bases with no gene match: 9. This CDR3 has 15 residues. Germline CDR1 and CDR2: MGHDK and SYGVNS. The CDR3 spells CASSEGRGGFHEQFF. The CDR3 DNA reads as TGTGCCAGCAGTGAAGGGCGGGGAGGGTTCCATGAGCAGTTCTTC.

The chain has TRBV27 and TRBJ1-1, with 10 nucleotides matching TRBD1. The CDR3 runs to 14 residues. The junction had 7 bases not matched to a gene; V was cut back by 6 bases and J by 6 bases. Germline lookup yields CDR1 MNHEY and CDR2 SMNVEV (reference sequence). The CDR3 here is CASRPGQGISEAFF. CDR3 DNA: TGTGCCAGCAGGCCGGGACAGGGGATCTCTGAAGCTTTCTTT.

V gene TRBV10-3 combines with J gene TRBJ1-3; D gene ambiguous. From germline, CDR1 is ENHRY and CDR2 SYGVKD. The CDR3 sequence is 15 residues long. V lost 2 bases and J 3 bases, leaving 11 bases between the germline ends. The CDR3 loop reads CAISEKLTLGNTIYF. CDR3 bases: TGTGCCATCAGTGAGAAACTTACCCTTGGAAACACCATATATTTT.

The rearrangement links TRBV4-3 to TRBJ2-1; 8 nucleotides align to TRBD1. The CDR3 runs 14 residues. V dropped 2 bases and J dropped 9; count of bases not matched to a gene: 6. Per the germline V gene, CDR1 is LGHNA and CDR2 is YSLEER. CDR3 DNA: TGCGCCAGCAGCCAATGGCAGGGGGCGAGTGAGCAGTTCTTC. It encodes CASSQWQGASEQFF.

In DNA form, the CDR3 reads TGTGCCATCAGTGAGCCCAGGCGTCGACCCACCCCCAACCGGTGGAATGAGCAGTTCTTC. Its translation is CAISEPRRRPTPNRWNEQFF. The chain uses TRBV10-3 and TRBJ2-1; D is ambiguous. The germline gives CDR1 ENHRY, CDR2 SYGVKD. This CDR3 is built from 20 residues. V shed 2 bases and J shed 7 bases, with 30 bases lying between them.

As DNA, the CDR3 is TGCAGCGTTGAACTTGGGAGACGGCCAGTGGATACGCAGTATTTT. Translated, it gives CSVELGRRPVDTQYF. The chain recombines TRBV29-1 with TRBJ2-3; a possible D gene is TRBD2 (5 bases). The CDR3 runs 15 residues. Between the trimmed V and J ends, which lost 2 bases and 6 bases, there was a span of 18 bases. Germline CDR1 SQVTM, CDR2 ANQGSEA.

V is TRBV29-1 and J is TRBJ1-2; 7 bases line up with TRBD1. The junction had 11 bases not matched to a gene; V was cut back by 0 bases and J by 7 bases. The CDR3 covers 15 residues. Germline V gene sequence: CDR1 SQVTM, CDR2 ANQGSEA. For the CDR3, the DNA is TGCAGCGTTGAAGACCTGAGCAGGGGGTACGGTGGCTACACCTTC. It is translated as CSVEDLSRGYGGYTF.

Turning to this clone: At one end, the junction sequence differs from germline, possibly due to a read error. V gene TRBV7-9 combines with J gene TRBJ1-3; D is uncertain. Germline assignment: CDR1 SEHNR and CDR2 FQNEAQ (reference sequence). This CDR3 has 12 residues. The CDR3: CASSLGVPPGSF. DNA of the CDR3: TGTGCCAGCAGCTTAGGTGTACCCCCGGGGTCGTTT. Full variable domain (rest looked up from reference TRBV7-9 and TRBJ1-3): DTGVSQNPRHKITKRGQNVTFRCDPISEHNRLYWYRQTLGQGPEFLTYFQNEAQLEKSRLLSDRFSAERPKGSFSTLEIQRTEQGDSAMYLCASSLGVPPGSFGEGSWLTVV.

This rearrangement joins TRBV13 to TRBJ1-2; weak D call: TRBD1 (6 bases). The V end was cut by 5 bases, the J end by 8 bases, with 18 bases between. The CDR3 runs 14 residues. Germline V gene sequence: CDR1 PRHDT, CDR2 FYEKMQ (reference sequence). In DNA form, the CDR3 reads TGTGCCAGCAGCACGGGGGGCCCGAGCTCGGGCTACACCTTC. This codes for CASSTGGPSSGYTF. The whole variable domain, filled in from reference TRBV13 and TRBJ1-2, reads AAGVIQSPRHLIKEKRETATLKCYPIPRHDTVYWYQQGPGQDPQFLISFYEKMQSDKGSIPDRFSAQQFSDYHSELNMSSLELGDSALYFCASSTGGPSSGYTFGSGTRLTVV.

This chain connects TRBV7-9 to TRBJ2-5; 11 nucleotides match TRBD2. CDR3 length: 15 residues. Unmatched junction bases numbered 7, after V lost 5 bases and J lost 5 bases. Germline CDR1 and CDR2: SEHNR and FQNEAQ (reference sequence). Here the CDR3 reads CASSDTSGRGETQYF. In nucleotides, the CDR3 is TGTGCCAGCAGCGATACTAGCGGGAGAGGTGAGACCCAGTACTTC.

This chain joins TRBV10-2 and TRBJ2-1, with a weak D call TRBD1 (6 bases). CDR3 length: 13 residues. The germline V and J ends were trimmed by 7 bases and 1 base, with 8 bases remaining between them. Germline CDR1 reads WSHSY; CDR2 reads SAAADI. Written as DNA, the CDR3 is TGCGCCAGCATGGACAGATCCTACAATGAGCAGTTCTTC. Its translation: CASMDRSYNEQFF.

The chain couples TRBV7-4 to TRBJ2-3; 9 bases fit TRBD1. Germline assignment: CDR1 SGHVT and CDR2 SQSDAQ. There are 18 residues in the CDR3. V dropped 4 bases and J dropped 2; count of bases not matched to a gene: 13. The CDR3 spells CASSSSRDREQVTDTQYF. CDR3 nucleotides: TGTGCCAGCAGCTCGTCCCGGGACAGGGAACAGGTCACAGATACGCAGTATTTT.

With regard to this clone: The CDR3 does not end in the conserved phenylalanine or tryptophan, so this is likely a read error. The CDR3 sequence is CASSLRGSVYGYTV. CDR3 coding DNA: TGTGCCAGCAGTTTGAGAGGGTCGGTCTATGGCTACACCGTC. This chain connects TRBV27 to TRBJ1-2; the D is unclear. This CDR3 has 14 amino acids. Trimming took off 3 bases at V and 4 bases at J, with 12 bases between the two ends. Germline V lookup: CDR1 MNHEY, CDR2 SMNVEV (reference sequence).

The genes are TRBV2 and TRBJ2-6; D possibly corresponds to TRBD2 (5 bases). The V gene lost 4 bases and the J gene lost 2 bases, with 6 bases spanning the gap. The CDR3 consists of 14 residues. Germline V lookup: CDR1 SNHLY, CDR2 FYNNEI. For the CDR3, the DNA is TGTGCCAGCAGTGCCGGGGCTGGGGCCAACGTCCTGACTTTC. Amino acids: CASSAGAGANVLTF. Variable domain in full (rest from reference TRBV2 and TRBJ2-6): EPEVTQTPSHQVTQMGQEVILRCVPISNHLYFYWYRQILGQKVEFLVSFYNNEISEKSEIFDDQFSVERPDGSNFTLKIRSTKLEDSAMYFCASSAGAGANVLTFGAGSRLTVL.

The J gene is TRBJ2-7, the V gene TRBV29-1; the D gene is possibly TRBD1 (6 bases). The V and J ends lost 4 bases and 7 bases respectively, with 14 bases between them. CDR1 and CDR2 from the germline V gene are SQVTM and ANQGSEA. The CDR3 length is 12 residues. CDR3 bases: TGCAGCGTTGGCGCAGGGGCAGGTGAGCAGTACTTC. It codes for CSVGAGAGEQYF.

The count of this clone is one. Different DNA sequences within this sample yield the same CDR3. This chain connects TRBV27 to TRBJ2-7, with 7 bases aligning to TRBD1. The CDR3 is made up of 13 amino acids. Germline V gene data show CDR1 as MNHEY and CDR2 as SMNVEV (reference sequence). The J segment lost 4 bases and the V segment lost 3 bases, leaving 3 bases of the junction unmatched. CDR3 residues: CASSFPGGYEQYF. DNA for the CDR3: TGTGCCAGCAGTTTCCCAGGGGGATACGAGCAGTACTTC.

The chain couples TRBV30 to TRBJ2-1, with D unresolved. The V and J ends lost 0 bases and 0 bases respectively, with 9 bases between them. Germline loops: CDR1 GTSNPN, CDR2 SVGIG (reference sequence). There are 15 residues in the CDR3. The CDR3 reads CAWSVPRRSYNEQFF. The DNA for the CDR3 is TGTGCCTGGAGTGTACCTAGACGCTCCTACAATGAGCAGTTCTTC.

The chain recombines TRBV5-1 with TRBJ2-1; 8 bases are shared with TRBD1. Unmatched junction bases numbered 6, after V lost 2 bases and J lost 8 bases. Germline CDR1 and CDR2: SGHRS and YFSETQ. CDR3 length: 14 residues. The CDR3 protein is CASSLRTGLDEQFF. CDR3 in DNA: TGCGCCAGCAGCTTACGGACAGGGTTGGATGAGCAGTTCTTC.

This chain uses TRBV30 with TRBJ2-3, with a tentative D call TRBD1 (6 bases). This CDR3 has 15 residues. Germline V gives CDR1 GTSNPN, CDR2 SVGIG (reference sequence). V was trimmed by 3 bases and J by 0 bases, leaving 13 bases between them. CDR3 sequence reads: CAWSTGTMSTDTQYF. In nucleotides, the CDR3 is TGTGCCTGGAGCACCGGGACAATGAGCACAGATACGCAGTATTTT. The full variable domain, rest sourced from reference TRBV30 and TRBJ2-3, is SQTIHQWPATLVQPVGSPLSLECTVEGTSNPNLYWYRQAAGRGLQLLFYSVGIGQISSEVPQNLSASRPQDRQFILSSKKLLLSDSGFYLCAWSTGTMSTDTQYFGPGTRLTVL.

V is TRBV5-6 and J is TRBJ1-5; tentatively, D is TRBD1 (6 bases). V shed 2 bases and J shed 4 bases, with 7 bases lying between them. The CDR3 sequence is 13 residues long. CDR1 is SGHDT, CDR2 YYEEEE, per germline. The CDR3 loop reads CASSLGQNQPQHF. The CDR3, as DNA: TGTGCCAGCAGCTTAGGACAGAATCAGCCCCAGCATTTT.

The rearrangement links TRBV9 to TRBJ1-6, with TRBD1 as a possible D gene (6 bases). Deletions cut 0 bases from V and 7 bases from J, with 11 bases between. Germline CDR1 and CDR2: SGDLS and YYNGEE. The CDR3 is made up of 15 amino acids. CDR3 sequence (DNA): TGTGCCAGCAGCGTAGAGGGGACAAACAATTCACCCCTCCACTTT. This codes for CASSVEGTNNSPLHF.

The rearrangement links TRBV13 to TRBJ2-7; TRBD1 agrees at 7 bases. V gave up 0 bases and J gave up 3 bases; unmatched junction bases: 8. CDR3 size: 16 residues. Germline V lookup: CDR1 PRHDT, CDR2 FYEKMQ (reference sequence). The CDR3 coding sequence is TGTGCCAGCAGCTTAGGATCCGACAGGGACGGCTACGAGCAGTACTTC. Residues: CASSLGSDRDGYEQYF.

The V and J genes are TRBV6-5 and TRBJ2-3, with 8 bases fitting TRBD2. Germline V CDR1 and CDR2: MNHEY, SVGAGI. The CDR3 is 14 amino acids. V lost 0 bases to trimming and J lost 6 bases; unmatched junction nucleotides: 2. CDR3 nucleotide sequence: TGTGCCAGCAGTTACTCTAGCGGGATGGATACGCAGTATTTT. Amino acid sequence: CASSYSSGMDTQYF.

The chain couples TRBV7-8 to TRBJ2-7; possible D gene TRBD1, 6 bases. The ends were cut back, 0 bases at V and 6 bases at J, with 12 bases in the middle. From germline, CDR1 is SGHVS and CDR2 FQNEAQ. The CDR3 covers 14 residues. The CDR3 region has the DNA TGTGCCAGCAGCTTAGCCATTCTAGGGGGCGAGCAGTACTTC. Protein sequence: CASSLAILGGEQYF.

The CDR3 DNA follows: TGCGCCAGCAGCTGGGTGGACAGCCTCTCTGGAAACACCATATATTTT. It translates to CASSWVDSLSGNTIYF. The rearrangement joins TRBV5-1 to TRBJ1-3, with D possibly TRBD1 on 6 matching bases. Germline values: CDR1 SGHRS, CDR2 YFSETQ. The V gene lost 3 bases and the J gene lost 0 bases, with 13 bases spanning the gap. The CDR3 length is 16 residues. The full variable domain, rest sourced from reference TRBV5-1 and TRBJ1-3, is KAGVTQTPRYLIKTRGQQVTLSCSPISGHRSVSWYQQTPGQGLQFLFEYFSETQRNKGNFPGRFSGRQFSNSRSEMNVSTLELGDSALYLCASSWVDSLSGNTIYFGEGSWLTVV.